The next 21 T cell receptor beta chains were all read from a single sample in a study of identical twins. MiXCR, run by TCRdb on the 5' RACE reads, gives a single entry per CDR3 protein. The sample consists of around 650,000 distinct CDR3 sequences, around 7.5% of them appearing once. This same sample was also taken into another study, of yellow fever vaccine responses in identical twins.

Material for sequencing was PBMCs. Receptors originate from a woman aged 18-35 years in good health.

This clonotype was detected only a few times. The rearrangement links TRBV5-1 to TRBJ2-1, with TRBD2 matching over 9 bases. CDR3 length: 16 residues. Germline CDR1 SGHRS, CDR2 YFSETQ. Trimming removed 0 bases from V and 10 bases from J; junction bases left unmatched: 11. The chain's CDR3 is CASSLAAVAGVGEQFF. The DNA of the CDR3 is TGCGCCAGCAGCTTGGCCGCGGTAGCGGGAGTGGGCGAGCAGTTCTTC.

This clonotype appeared many times. This CDR3 is CASSYGGTVQDNGYTF. In DNA form, the CDR3 reads TGTGCCAGCAGTTACGGGGGGACAGTTCAGGATAATGGCTACACCTTC. The gene calls are TRBV6-5 and TRBJ1-2; 7 positions agree with TRBD1. The CDR3 covers 16 residues. The germline V gene encodes CDR1 MNHEY and CDR2 SVGAGI. V lost 2 bases to trimming and J lost 6 bases; unmatched junction nucleotides: 12.

The chain couples TRBV5-1 to TRBJ2-5; D is unresolved. Trimming left V 4 bases short and J 3 bases short, with 10 bases between. Germline V gene sequence: CDR1 SGHRS, CDR2 YFSETQ. There are 13 residues in the CDR3. The CDR3 nucleotides are TGCGCCAGCAGCGCGTGGGAAGAAGAGACCCAGTACTTC. Amino acids: CASSAWEEETQYF.

This clonotype turned up a few times. V usage is TRBV20-1 and J usage is TRBJ2-5; no clear D. This CDR3 has 13 residues. Germline assignment: CDR1 DFQATT and CDR2 SNEGSKA (reference sequence). With 2 bases removed from V and 2 bases from J, the gap between germline ends came to 9 bases. The CDR3 protein is CSARLPVQETQYF. The CDR3 DNA sequence: TGCAGTGCTAGACTGCCGGTACAAGAGACCCAGTACTTC.

This clonotype was seen at least ten times. The chain couples TRBV27 to TRBJ2-1, with TRBD1 matching 9 bases. CDR3 length: 15 residues. Germline CDR1 and CDR2: MNHEY and SMNVEV (reference sequence). The junction had 7 bases not matched to a gene; V was cut back by 2 bases and J by 8 bases. CDR3 sequence (DNA): TGTGCCAGCAGTTTAAAGGACAGGGGAAGGGATGAGCAGTTCTTC. Amino acids: CASSLKDRGRDEQFF.

This sequence joins TRBV27 and TRBJ2-7; the D gene is possibly TRBD2 (5 bases). The ends were cut back, 3 bases at V and 1 base at J, with 10 bases in the middle. Germline V lookup: CDR1 MNHEY, CDR2 SMNVEV (reference sequence). The length of the CDR3 is 14 residues. DNA of the CDR3: TGTGCCAGCAGTTTTTATGGGAGTTCCTACGAGCAGTACTTC. This codes for CASSFYGSSYEQYF.

This clonotype was counted only a few times. This chain joins TRBV28 and TRBJ2-7; 9 positions match TRBD1. CDR3 length equals 13 residues. V trimming: 6 bases; J trimming: 4 bases; junction bases outside the gene matches: 4. The germline CDR1 and CDR2 sequences are MDHEN and SYDVKM. CDR3 sequence: CASRGTGNYEQYF. In nucleotides, the CDR3 is TGTGCCAGCAGGGGGACAGGGAATTACGAGCAGTACTTC.

This clonotype was seen ten or more times. V is TRBV27 and J is TRBJ2-1, with 14 bases that match TRBD2. From germline, CDR1 is MNHEY and CDR2 SMNVEV (reference sequence). This CDR3 comprises 20 residues. J was trimmed by 0 bases and V by 4 bases; bases with no gene match: 11. The CDR3 coding sequence is TGTGCCAGCAGTTCCCGACTAGCGGGAGGGCTCTGGGGCTCCTACAATGAGCAGTTCTTC. Translated: CASSSRLAGGLWGSYNEQFF.

This clonotype was observed a few times. V gene TRBV7-6 combines with J gene TRBJ2-3; TRBD2 matches at 7 bases. Germline CDR1 is SGHVS and CDR2 is FNYEAQ. The CDR3 length is 15 residues. J lost 2 bases, V lost 5 bases, and 7 bases had no gene match. The DNA for the CDR3 is TGTGCCAGCAGCACCGCCGGGACTAACACAGATACGCAGTATTTT. This codes for CASSTAGTNTDTQYF.

This clonotype was recorded a few times. The gene calls are TRBV7-9 and TRBJ1-1; maybe TRBD1 (5 bases). The V and J ends lost 1 base and 3 bases respectively, with 12 bases between them. The CDR3 loop spans 15 amino acids. Germline lookup yields CDR1 SEHNR and CDR2 FQNEAQ (reference sequence). The CDR3 is CASSLGVREDTEAFF. As DNA, the CDR3 is TGTGCCAGCAGCTTAGGTGTCAGGGAGGACACTGAAGCTTTCTTT. Supplemented by reference TRBV7-9 and TRBJ1-1, the full variable domain reads DTGVSQNPRHKITKRGQNVTFRCDPISEHNRLYWYRQTLGQGPEFLTYFQNEAQLEKSRLLSDRFSAERPKGSFSTLEIQRTEQGDSAMYLCASSLGVREDTEAFFGQGTRLTVV.

V gene TRBV18 combines with J gene TRBJ2-1, with D perhaps matching TRBD2 (6 bases). The CDR3 length is 18 residues. CDR1 and CDR2 (germline): KGHSH, LQKENI. Trimming left V 2 bases short and J 0 bases short, with 17 bases between. The CDR3 protein is CASSPLFEGRHSYNEQFF. The DNA for the CDR3 is TGTGCCAGCTCACCATTGTTTGAGGGGAGGCACTCCTACAATGAGCAGTTCTTC. Full variable domain (remainder filled in from reference TRBV18 and TRBJ2-1): NAGVMQNPRHLVRRRGQEARLRCSPMKGHSHVYWYRQLPEEGLKFMVYLQKENIIDESGMPKERFSAEFPKEGPSILRIQQVVRGDSAAYFCASSPLFEGRHSYNEQFFGPGTRLTVL.

At least ten counts were recorded for this clonotype. The chain uses TRBV29-1 and TRBJ2-2; D remains unclear. Germline V CDR1 and CDR2: SQVTM, ANQGSEA. Trimming took 6 bases from V and 4 from J, leaving 12 bases between them. The CDR3 spans 13 residues. For the CDR3, the DNA is TGCAGCGTGAATTTACTTTCCACCGGGGAGCTGTTTTTT. It yields the protein CSVNLLSTGELFF.

This clonotype was recorded many times. This sequence joins TRBV5-1 and TRBJ2-7, with D possibly being TRBD2 (5 bases). CDR1 is SGHRS, CDR2 YFSETQ, per germline. The length of the CDR3 is 14 residues. The V end was cut by 2 bases, the J end by 3 bases, with 12 bases between. In nucleotides, the CDR3 is TGCGCCAGCAGCTTAAACACCGGACTCTACGAGCAGTACTTC. Its protein product is CASSLNTGLYEQYF.

The chain joins TRBV7-9 to TRBJ2-5; D not resolved. Germline lookup yields CDR1 SEHNR and CDR2 FQNEAQ (reference sequence). CDR3 length: 14 residues. V was pared by 4 bases and J by 2 bases, with 11 bases between. CDR3 coding DNA: TGTGCCAGCAGCTCCGACATACAACAAGAGACCCAGTACTTC. Translation gives CASSSDIQQETQYF.

V and J are TRBV3-1 and TRBJ2-1; 9 bases are shared with TRBD2. This CDR3 region has 16 residues. The V and J ends lost 5 bases and 3 bases, in that order; junction bases with no gene match: 8. Germline CDR1 LGHDT, CDR2 YNNKEL (reference sequence). The CDR3 nucleotides read TGTGCCAGCAGCTATAGACTAGCGGAACGCTACAATGAGCAGTTCTTC. Amino acid sequence: CASSYRLAERYNEQFF.

This clonotype was seen repeatedly, ten times or more. The chain is built from TRBV28 and TRBJ2-1; TRBD1 might be the D (7 bases). This CDR3 region has 18 residues. Germline assignment: CDR1 MDHEN and CDR2 SYDVKM. With 1 base removed from V and 9 bases from J, the gap between germline ends came to 25 bases. CDR3 sequence (DNA): TGTGCCAGCAGTTTATCCGACAGGGCGGGACTGAGTTCGGTTGAGCAGTTCTTC. Its protein is CASSLSDRAGLSSVEQFF.

This clonotype has a count of ten or more. The rearrangement links TRBV20-1 to TRBJ1-2; D possibly corresponds to TRBD1 (6 bases). From germline, CDR1 is DFQATT and CDR2 SNEGSKA (reference sequence). V was clipped by 3 bases and J by 2 bases, with 10 bases between them. The CDR3 is 13 residues long. In nucleotides, the CDR3 is TGCAGTGCTAGCCGTGACAGGAACTATGGCTACACCTTC. It codes for CSASRDRNYGYTF.

The V and J genes are TRBV29-1 and TRBJ2-7, with D perhaps matching TRBD1 (5 bases). V was clipped by 4 bases and J by 6 bases, with 13 bases between them. The CDR3 covers 12 residues. Germline assignment: CDR1 SQVTM and CDR2 ANQGSEA. CDR3 coding DNA: TGCAGCGTTGTTGGGGAAAGGGGCGAGCAGTACGTC. It codes for CSVVGERGEQYV.

This clonotype was seen ten or more times. The V and J genes are TRBV15 and TRBJ1-1; 8 nucleotides match TRBD1. V dropped 0 bases and J dropped 3; count of bases not matched to a gene: 9. Germline values: CDR1 LNHNV, CDR2 YYDKDF (reference sequence). The CDR3 covers 17 residues. The CDR3 here is CATSRDPPGQVDTEAFF. The CDR3 region has the DNA TGTGCCACCAGCAGAGACCCCCCGGGACAGGTAGACACTGAAGCTTTCTTT.

This clonotype was seen at least ten times. The gene calls are TRBV15 and TRBJ1-5; a possible D gene is TRBD1 (6 bases). Germline V CDR1 and CDR2: LNHNV, YYDKDF (reference sequence). Trimming cost V 0 bases and J 2 bases, with 14 bases left between them. The CDR3 consists of 17 residues. The CDR3, as DNA: TGTGCCACCAGCAGAGATGTCTTGGCAGGGGGCAATCAGCCCCAGCATTTT. Translation gives CATSRDVLAGGNQPQHF.

The chain joins TRBV5-1 to TRBJ2-1; a possible D gene is TRBD1 (8 bases). CDR1 is SGHRS and CDR2 is YFSETQ in the germline V gene. The CDR3 is 14 amino acids. The germline V and J ends were trimmed by 5 bases and 8 bases, with 17 bases remaining between them. The CDR3 loop reads CASRPDREGDEQFF. The CDR3 nucleotides are TGCGCCAGCAGACCGGACAGGGAGGGCGATGAGCAGTTCTTC.